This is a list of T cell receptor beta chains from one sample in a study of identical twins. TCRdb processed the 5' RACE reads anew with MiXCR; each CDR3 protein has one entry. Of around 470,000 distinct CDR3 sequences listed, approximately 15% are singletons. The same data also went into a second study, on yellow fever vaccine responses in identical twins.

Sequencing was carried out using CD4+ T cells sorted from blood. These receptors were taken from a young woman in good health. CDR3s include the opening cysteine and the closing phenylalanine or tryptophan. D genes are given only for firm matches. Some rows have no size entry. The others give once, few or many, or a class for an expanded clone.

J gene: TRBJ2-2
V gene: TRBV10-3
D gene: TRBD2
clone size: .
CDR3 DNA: TGTGCCTCGGCGGGGGGCCAGAACACCGGGGAGCTGTTTTTT
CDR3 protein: CASAGGQNTGELFF

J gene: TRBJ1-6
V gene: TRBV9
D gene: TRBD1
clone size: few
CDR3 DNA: TGTGCCAGCAGCCCCCGGACAGGGGAATATTCACCCCTCCACTTT
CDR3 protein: CASSPRTGEYSPLHF

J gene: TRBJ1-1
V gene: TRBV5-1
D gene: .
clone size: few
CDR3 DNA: TGCGCCAGCAGCATCGGACAGAAGAACACTGAAGCTTTCTTT
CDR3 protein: CASSIGQKNTEAFF

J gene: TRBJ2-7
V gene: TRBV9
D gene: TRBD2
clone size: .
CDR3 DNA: TGTGCCAGCAGCGAGGGGACTAGCGGCAGACTAACCTACGAGCAGTACTTC
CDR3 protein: CASSEGTSGRLTYEQYF

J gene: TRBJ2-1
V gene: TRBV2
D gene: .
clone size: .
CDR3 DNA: TGTGCCAGCAATTGGGGGCGGAATGAGCAGTTCTTC
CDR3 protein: CASNWGRNEQFF

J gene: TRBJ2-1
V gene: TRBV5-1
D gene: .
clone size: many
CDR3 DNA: TGCGCCAGCAGCTTGGGGGGGTACAATGAGCAGTTCTTC
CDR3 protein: CASSLGGYNEQFF

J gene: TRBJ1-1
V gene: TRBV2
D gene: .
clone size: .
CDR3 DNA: TGTGCCAGCAGCGATCAAACCAGGGGTTCTGAAGCTTTCTTT
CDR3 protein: CASSDQTRGSEAFF

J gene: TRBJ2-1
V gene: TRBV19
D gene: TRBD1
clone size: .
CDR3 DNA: TGTGCCAGTAGTCGCCCCGGACAGGACGGCAGGAGTGAGCAGTTCTTC
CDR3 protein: CASSRPGQDGRSEQFF

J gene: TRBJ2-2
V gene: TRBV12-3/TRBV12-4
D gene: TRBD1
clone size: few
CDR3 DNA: TGTGCCAGCAGTCGAAGGGACAGGGGCACCGGGGAGCTGTTTTTT
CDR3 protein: CASSRRDRGTGELFF

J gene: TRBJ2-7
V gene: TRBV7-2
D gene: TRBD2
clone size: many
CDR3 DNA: TGTGCCAGCAGCTTAGCGGGACTAGCGGGGCGAAGCTCCTACGAGCAGTACTTC
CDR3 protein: CASSLAGLAGRSSYEQYF

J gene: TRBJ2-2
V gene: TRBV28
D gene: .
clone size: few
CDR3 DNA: TGTGCCAGCAGTTTAGTGGGGGTCAGGGAGCTGTTTTTT
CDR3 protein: CASSLVGVRELFF

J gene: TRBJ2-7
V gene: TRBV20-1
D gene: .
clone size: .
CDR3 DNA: TGCAGTCTCGGACTTTACGAGCAGTACTTC
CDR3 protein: CSLGLYEQYF

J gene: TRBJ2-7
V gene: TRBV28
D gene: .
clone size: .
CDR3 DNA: TGTGCCAGCAGTTTGAAATCCGAGCAGTACTTC
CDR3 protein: CASSLKSEQYF

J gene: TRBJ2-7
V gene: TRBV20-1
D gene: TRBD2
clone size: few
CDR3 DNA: TGCAGTGCTATCGTAGCGGGAGTAGGAGAGCAGTACTTC
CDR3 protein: CSAIVAGVGEQYF

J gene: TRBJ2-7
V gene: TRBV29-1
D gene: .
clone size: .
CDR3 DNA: TGCAGCGTTGGACCCGACAAGTACGAGCAGTACTTC
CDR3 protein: CSVGPDKYEQYF

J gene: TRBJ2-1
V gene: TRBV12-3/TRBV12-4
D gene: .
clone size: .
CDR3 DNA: TGTGCCAGCAGACGCACCAAAAGCGGGCACAATGAGCAGTTCTTC
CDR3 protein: CASRRTKSGHNEQFF

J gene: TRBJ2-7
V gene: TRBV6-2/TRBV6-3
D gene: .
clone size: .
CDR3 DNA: TGTGCCAGCAGTAACGTGGCCTACGAGCAGTACTTC
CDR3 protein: CASSNVAYEQYF

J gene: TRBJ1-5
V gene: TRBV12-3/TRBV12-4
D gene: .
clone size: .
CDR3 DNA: TGTGCCAGCAGCCTGGGGAAGGGCAGCAATCAGCCCCAGCATTTT
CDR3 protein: CASSLGKGSNQPQHF

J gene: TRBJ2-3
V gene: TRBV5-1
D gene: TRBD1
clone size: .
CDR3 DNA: TGCGCCAGCAGCCTGACAGGGTTTTCAGATACGCAGTATTTT
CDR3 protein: CASSLTGFSDTQYF

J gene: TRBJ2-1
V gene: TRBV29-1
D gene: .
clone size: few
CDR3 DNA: TGCAGCGCCCAACGAACCATGGGGGACAATGAGCAGTTCTTC
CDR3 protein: CSAQRTMGDNEQFF

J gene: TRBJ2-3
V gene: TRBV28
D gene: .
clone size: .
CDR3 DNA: TGTGCCAGCAGTTTGGGGAAAAAACTAGTGGCAGATACGCATTATTTT
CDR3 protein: CASSLGKKLVADTHYF

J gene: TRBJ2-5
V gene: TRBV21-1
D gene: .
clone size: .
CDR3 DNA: TGTGCCAGCAGCAAAGGCGACAAGGCCAGGGAGACCCAGTACTTC
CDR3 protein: CASSKGDKARETQYF

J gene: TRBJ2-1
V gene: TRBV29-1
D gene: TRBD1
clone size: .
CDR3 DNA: TGCAGCGTTGAAGATCGTATCATGTTTGTGACAGGGGACAATGAGCAGTTCTTC
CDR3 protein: CSVEDRIMFVTGDNEQFF

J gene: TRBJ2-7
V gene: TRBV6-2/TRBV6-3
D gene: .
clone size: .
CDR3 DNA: TGTGCCAGCAGTTACTCGAGTCTTTCACCCGGGGGTTCCTACGAGCAGTACTTC
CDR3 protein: CASSYSSLSPGGSYEQYF

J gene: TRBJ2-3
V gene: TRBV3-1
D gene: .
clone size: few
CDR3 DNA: TGTGCCAGCAGCCAGGCACAAGGTCTGGGGCAGTATTTT
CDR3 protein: CASSQAQGLGQYF

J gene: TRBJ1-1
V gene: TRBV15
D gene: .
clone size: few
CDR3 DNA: TGTGCCACCAGCTCCCGTCGGGGTAGCACTGAAGCTTTCTTT
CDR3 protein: CATSSRRGSTEAFF

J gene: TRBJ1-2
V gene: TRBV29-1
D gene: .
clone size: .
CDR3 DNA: TGCAGCGTTGACGGGGGCGGCTACACCTTC
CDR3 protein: CSVDGGGYTF

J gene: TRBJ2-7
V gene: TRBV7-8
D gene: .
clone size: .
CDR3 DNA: TGTGCCAGCAGCTCCCCGGGACTTGCGTTGGACTACGAGCAGTACTTC
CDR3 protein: CASSSPGLALDYEQYF